The TCR beta chain under discussion was sequenced for a study of neurological immune-mediated disorders. General observations from the study: Neither clinical nor MRI features were found to be associated with the multiple sclerosis repertoire cluster. When the repertoires were grouped phylogenetically, those of 18 of the 34 multiple sclerosis patients came together in a single cluster of related CDR3 sequences, which points to a possible repertoire-level signature.

In this sample, this clonotype turned up many times. Its specificity is unknown. Template-switch 5'RACE cDNA synthesis added a 10-nucleotide unique molecular identifier. One entry per CDR3 protein, called by TCRdb with MiXCR from the 5' RACE reads. The sample lists 55,000 to 65,000 distinct CDR3 sequences; 3% to 4% were seen once. The source material was PBMCs. The sequence came from a woman between 45 and 65 years old with multiple sclerosis.

The CDR3 DNA follows: TGTGCCACCTGGAGTAACCGGAACATTCACACCGGGGAGCTGTTTTTT. Its protein product is CATWSNRNIHTGELFF. The V and J genes are TRBV7-9 and TRBJ2-2; D is undetermined. With 10 bases removed from V and 3 bases from J, the gap between germline ends came to 21 bases. The V gene's germline CDR1 is SEHNR and CDR2 FQNEAQ (reference sequence). The CDR3 is 16 residues long.